This T cell receptor beta chain was recorded in a study of blood T cell repertoires in COVID-19. Study details: The samples span acute and convalescent COVID-19 from the United States, Italy and Spain. T cells, B-cell-depleted T cells, or PBMCs provided the cDNA or gDNA that served as material.

Germline-derived CDR1 and CDR2 are LNHNV and YYDKDF (reference sequence). V shed 1 base and J 2 bases; nucleotides not matched to a gene: 2. The CDR3 runs 16 residues. Source study methods: Amplification from reference gene primers served as the basis for estimated nucleated cell counts. TCRdb keeps only in-frame clones here, not all; method: immunoSEQ multiplex PCR. Clonal size and the V and J genes are those of that table, whereas D and trimming came from the DNA. The sample carries 55,000 to 65,000 clones, roughly 89% recorded once. The clonotype originates from a woman aged 55-75 years with COVID-19, enrolled during active disease. The chain joins TRBV15 to TRBJ1-3, with 10 bases matching TRBD1. Sequences were obtained from peripheral blood. CDR3 bases: TGTGCCACCAGCAGAGGACAGGGGGCCGCTGGAAACACCATATATTTT. Protein product: CATSRGQGAAGNTIYF.